Here is one T cell receptor (beta chain) with its context. Its antigen is still unknown. The sample comes from a study of blood T cells in healthy people across ages. Each sample yielded at least 6 million isolated PBMCs. V gave up 1 base and J gave up 10 bases, with 14 bases separating them. Germline V gene data show CDR1 as MNHNY and CDR2 as SVGAGI (reference sequence). There are 14 residues in the CDR3. Primers used in a second PCR of roughly 6 to 11 cycles were a sample-barcoded 5' primer and a J-beta primer mix. TCRdb reprocessed the 5' RACE reads with MiXCR, giving one entry per CDR3 protein. The table has about 1.8 million distinct CDR3 sequences, 49% seen once. Study conclusions and caveats: Reliance upon unsorted PBMCs precluded definitive naive versus antigen-experienced comparison.

The sequence was collected from a woman between 40 and 55 years old in good health. The V call is TRBV6-6, the J call TRBJ2-1; D possibly corresponds to TRBD2 (7 bases). Sequenced input: blood. The CDR3 DNA reads TGTGCCAGCAGTTACTGGGTGGCGGGGGCGGAGCAGTTCTTC. Translating gives CASSYWVAGAEQFF.